These 27 T cell receptor beta chains originate from one sample sequenced in a study of CD8+CD57+ T cells in acquired aplastic anemia. CDR3 and TCR beta VDJ profiling relied on genomic DNA as the template. Each CDR3 protein is one row after TCRdb ran MiXCR on the reads. The repertoire includes roughly 300,000 distinct CDR3 sequences, 50% to 70% of them detected once, and roughly 8% sits in the top ten. Material for sequencing was sorted CD4+, CD8+, or CD8+CD57+ T cells (not recorded which) from PBMCs. These receptors came from a human donor with severe aplastic anemia or a healthy control (not recorded which).

The chain is built from TRBV12-3 or TRBV12-4 and TRBJ2-1; the D gene is possibly TRBD2 (6 bases). This CDR3 comprises 15 residues. The germline V and J ends were trimmed by 6 bases and 0 bases, with 12 bases remaining between them. As DNA, the CDR3 is TGTGCCAGCAGCCGGGACTTGAGCTCCTACAATGAGCAGTTCTTC. This encodes CASSRDLSSYNEQFF.

The rearrangement joins TRBV9 to TRBJ2-3; TRBD1 might be the D (5 bases). V dropped 5 bases and J dropped 6 bases, with 13 bases sitting between them. Germline CDR1 reads SGDLS; CDR2 reads YYNGEE. The CDR3 is made up of 13 amino acids. CDR3 nucleotides: TGTGCCAGCAGTTTTTCAGGGCTTGATACGCAGTATTTT. Its translation: CASSFSGLDTQYF.

The rearrangement joins TRBV24-1 to TRBJ2-3; unclear D gene. The CDR3 runs 13 residues. Deletions cut 7 bases from V and 0 bases from J, with 7 bases between. CDR1 and CDR2 from the germline V gene are KGHDR and SFDVKD. The CDR3 is CATSGTSTDTQYF. For the CDR3, the DNA is TGTGCCACCAGCGGAACTAGCACAGATACGCAGTATTTT.

This clonotype came up many times. The rearrangement joins TRBV18 to TRBJ2-5, with no clear D. V was pared by 3 bases and J by 2 bases, with 7 bases between. Germline CDR1 and CDR2: KGHSH and LQKENI. The CDR3 has 13 residues. CDR3: CASSPTDQETQYF. The CDR3 bases are TGTGCCAGCTCACCCACCGATCAAGAGACCCAGTACTTC. Using reference TRBV18 and TRBJ2-5 for the parts outside the CDR3, the full variable domain is NAGVMQNPRHLVRRRGQEARLRCSPMKGHSHVYWYRQLPEEGLKFMVYLQKENIIDESGMPKERFSAEFPKEGPSILRIQQVVRGDSAAYFCASSPTDQETQYFGPGTRLLVL.

The chain combines TRBV7-2 with TRBJ1-5, with unresolved D. Between the trimmed V and J ends, which lost 3 bases and 1 base, there was a span of 7 bases. Looked up from germline, CDR1 is SGHTA and CDR2 is FQGNSA. The CDR3 covers 14 residues. CDR3 sequence (DNA): TGTGCCAGCAGCTTCACGGAAAGCAATCAGCCCCAGCATTTT. This encodes CASSFTESNQPQHF.

The chain links TRBV5-6 to TRBJ1-5; no reliable D call. CDR1 is SGHDT and CDR2 is YYEEEE in the germline V gene. V lost 1 base, J lost 3 bases, and 5 bases lay in between. The CDR3 runs 13 residues. The CDR3 spells CASSLNTNQPQHF. CDR3 DNA: TGTGCCAGCAGCTTGAACACCAATCAGCCCCAGCATTTT.

The chain has TRBV7-6 and TRBJ2-5; 9 bases map to TRBD2. Germline V CDR1 and CDR2: SGHVS, FNYEAQ. The J segment lost 4 bases and the V segment lost 2 bases, leaving 8 bases of the junction unmatched. This CDR3 has 16 residues. CDR3 amino acids: CASSLLVAGEGETQYF. The CDR3 coding sequence is TGTGCCAGCAGCTTACTAGTAGCGGGGGAAGGAGAGACCCAGTACTTC.

On this clonotype: Germline and junction disagree at one end, which may indicate a read error. The V gene is TRBV9, the J gene TRBJ2-3, with D tentatively TRBD2 (6 bases). Per the germline V gene, CDR1 is SGDLS and CDR2 is YYNGEE. The CDR3 length is 14 residues. The DNA of the CDR3 is TGTGCCAGCTCACCAGGACTAAACCCAGATACGAAGTATTTT. Amino acids: CASSPGLNPDTKYF.

This clonotype has just a few counts. The rearrangement uses TRBV15 and TRBJ1-2; the D is unclear. The V gene's germline CDR1 is LNHNV and CDR2 YYDKDF (reference sequence). The CDR3 is 14 amino acids. Trimming cost V 3 bases and J 7 bases, with 15 bases left between them. DNA of the CDR3: TGTGCCACCAGCAGGGCTGAATCTGGCCGTGGCTACACCTTC. It codes for CATSRAESGRGYTF.

This clonotype was seen ten or more times. This chain connects TRBV14 to TRBJ2-7; 9 bases map to TRBD1. With 5 bases clipped from V and 5 bases from J, the junction kept 10 bases outside the gene matches. In germline, CDR1 is SGHDN, CDR2 FVKESK. The CDR3 runs to 15 residues. The CDR3 reads CASSAPGQGSHEQYF. The CDR3 nucleotides are TGTGCCAGCAGCGCGCCGGGACAGGGAAGTCACGAGCAGTACTTC.

This clonotype occurred many times. V and J are TRBV12-3 or TRBV12-4 and TRBJ1-4, with D possibly being TRBD1 (5 bases). The CDR3 contains 13 residues. Trimming cost V 7 bases and J 7 bases, with 13 bases left between them. The CDR3 here is CASNQGHAEKLFF. The CDR3 bases are TGTGCCAGCAACCAGGGTCACGCTGAAAAACTGTTTTTT.

In this sample, this clonotype turned up a few times. The chain recombines TRBV5-1 with TRBJ2-7; possibly TRBD1 or TRBD2 for D (5 bases each). Trimming shortened V by 4 bases and J by 5 bases, and 10 bases separated the two germline ends. CDR1 is SGHRS and CDR2 is YFSETQ in the germline V gene. The CDR3 is 12 amino acids. The CDR3 bases are TGCGCCAGCAGCGGGGACCGAGACGAGCAGTACTTC. Its translation: CASSGDRDEQYF.

The chain employs TRBV9 and TRBJ1-2; TRBD1 aligns across 8 bases. The J segment lost 6 bases and the V segment lost 1 base, leaving 5 bases of the junction unmatched. Germline-derived CDR1 and CDR2 are SGDLS and YYNGEE. This CDR3 has 14 amino acids. CDR3 residues: CASSVQGASNGYTF. The CDR3 nucleotides are TGTGCCAGCAGCGTACAGGGGGCGTCCAATGGCTACACCTTC.

This rearrangement joins TRBV2 to TRBJ2-7; TRBD1 aligns across 10 bases. From germline, CDR1 is SNHLY and CDR2 FYNNEI. Trimming took 7 bases from V and 4 from J; bases not matched to a gene: 4. The CDR3 has 13 amino acids. CDR3 protein: CASKRGQGYEQYF. The CDR3 DNA reads TGTGCCAGCAAGAGGGGACAGGGGTACGAGCAGTACTTC.

J is TRBJ2-7 and V is TRBV6-6; the match to TRBD1 covers 7 bases. The germline CDR1 and CDR2 sequences are MNHNY and SVGAGI (reference sequence). V dropped 6 bases and J dropped 9; count of bases not matched to a gene: 14. The length of the CDR3 is 14 residues. The CDR3 nucleotides are TGTGCCAGCAGCATAGACAGGGCGGAAGACGGGCAGTACTTC. Translating gives CASSIDRAEDGQYF.

The gene calls are TRBV10-3 and TRBJ2-3; no firm D call. The CDR3 length is 15 residues. The V gene lost 0 bases and the J gene lost 1 base, with 8 bases spanning the gap. Germline V gene lookup returns CDR1 ENHRY and CDR2 SYGVKD. The CDR3 spells CAISESMVGTDTQYF. In DNA, the CDR3 is TGTGCCATCAGTGAGTCGATGGTCGGCACAGATACGCAGTATTTT.

This clonotype has just a few counts. CDR3 residues: CSATGTGRNEQYF. CDR3 DNA sequence: TGCAGTGCTACCGGGACAGGGAGAAACGAGCAGTACTTC. The chain links TRBV20-1 to TRBJ2-7, with TRBD1 matching over 9 bases. After removal of 4 bases from V and 5 bases from J, the junction contained 6 bases not matched to a gene. Germline-derived CDR1 and CDR2 are DFQATT and SNEGSKA (reference sequence). The CDR3 totals 13 residues.

In this sample, this clonotype turned up many times. The chain has TRBV7-3 and TRBJ2-2; D ambiguous. Looked up from germline, CDR1 is SGHTA and CDR2 is FQGTGA. The CDR3 runs to 12 residues. Trimming shortened V by 5 bases and J by 7 bases, and 8 bases separated the two germline ends. CDR3 bases: TGTGCCAGCAGCCCGGCGGACGGGGAGCTGTTTTTT. It encodes CASSPADGELFF.

The rearrangement links TRBV12-3 or TRBV12-4 to TRBJ2-7; 7 bases fit TRBD1. Trimming at V came to 2 bases and at J to 5 bases, leaving 6 bases not matched to a gene. The CDR3 consists of 14 residues. CDR3 region: CASSLRDSYDEQYF. The CDR3 region has the DNA TGTGCCAGCAGTTTAAGGGACAGTTATGACGAGCAGTACTTC.

As regards this clonotype: Given a much more abundant clone one base away, this may be a read error. The genes are TRBV7-2 and TRBJ2-5, with 12 positions matching TRBD2. This CDR3 contains 17 residues. Per germline, CDR1 SGHTA and CDR2 FQGNSA. The ends lost 1 base at V and 5 bases at J; junction bases unmatched: 8. The CDR3 sequence: CASSLGRRLAGDETQYF. In DNA form, the CDR3 reads TGTGCCAGCAGCTTAGGTCGTCGACTAGCGGGGGATGAGACCCAGTACTTC. Together with reference TRBV7-2 and TRBJ2-5, the CDR3 gives the full variable domain: GAGVSQSPSNKVTEKGKDVELRCDPISGHTALYWYRQSLGQGLEFLIYFQGNSAPDKSGLPSDRFSAERTGGSVSTLTIQRTQQEDSAVYLCASSLGRRLAGDETQYFGPGTRLLVL.

This clonotype was picked up many times. The CDR3 DNA follows: TGTGCCAGCAGCCTTAGCGGGTGGCCTAGCACAGATACGCAGTATTTT. This gives the protein CASSLSGWPSTDTQYF. The rearrangement joins TRBV11-1 to TRBJ2-3; 7 positions agree with TRBD2. Trimming took 5 bases from V and 0 from J; bases not matched to a gene: 8. The CDR3 spans 16 residues. Germline V gives CDR1 SGHAT, CDR2 FQDESV (reference sequence).

The CDR3 DNA reads as TGTGCCAGCAGCGTAGGGAACGGACAAGAGACCCAGTACTTC. Its translation is CASSVGNGQETQYF. The V call is TRBV9, the J call TRBJ2-5; D uncertain. V gave up 0 bases and J gave up 2 bases, with 8 bases separating them. Germline V gene data show CDR1 as SGDLS and CDR2 as YYNGEE. The CDR3 has 14 amino acids.

This chain uses TRBV11-2 with TRBJ2-7; D possibly matches TRBD1 or TRBD2 (5 bases each). The CDR3 spans 13 residues. Germline lookup yields CDR1 SGHAT and CDR2 FQNNGV. The V end lost 5 bases, the J end lost 6 bases, and 14 bases lay between the germline ends. The DNA of the CDR3 is TGTGCCAGCAGCGCCGACACGAGGGGCGAGCAGTACTTC. This sequence encodes CASSADTRGEQYF. The complete variable domain, with remaining parts taken from reference TRBV11-2 and TRBJ2-7, reads EAGVAQSPRYKIIEKRQSVAFWCNPISGHATLYWYQQILGQGPKLLIQFQNNGVVDDSQLPKDRFSAERLKGVDSTLKIQPAKLEDSAVYLCASSADTRGEQYFGPGTRLTVT.

The rearrangement joins TRBV29-1 to TRBJ2-5; D is unclear. CDR1 and CDR2 (germline): SQVTM, ANQGSEA. The CDR3 runs to 14 residues. The V end was cut by 3 bases, the J end by 5 bases, with 16 bases between. The CDR3 reads CSVEASSESETQYF. The CDR3 region has the DNA TGCAGCGTTGAGGCCAGCAGTGAGTCGGAGACCCAGTACTTC.

This clonotype was recorded at least ten times. The chain carries TRBV3-1 and TRBJ2-5, with TRBD1 matching over 7 bases. The CDR3 is 14 amino acids. Germline-derived CDR1 and CDR2 are LGHDT and YNNKEL (reference sequence). V lost 4 bases, J lost 5 bases, and 7 bases stayed unmatched. The CDR3, as DNA: TGTGCCAGCAGCCCGACAGGGCTAGAGGAGACCCAGTACTTC. It codes for CASSPTGLEETQYF.

J is TRBJ2-2 and V is TRBV9; D is perhaps TRBD2 (5 bases). The germline gives CDR1 SGDLS, CDR2 YYNGEE. Trimming shortened V by 0 bases and J by 2 bases, and 8 bases separated the two germline ends. CDR3 length equals 15 residues. The CDR3 spells CASSVASYNTGELFF. CDR3 bases: TGTGCCAGCAGCGTAGCTAGCTATAACACCGGGGAGCTGTTTTTT. Full variable domain (rest looked up from reference TRBV9 and TRBJ2-2): DSGVTQTPKHLITATGQRVTLRCSPRSGDLSVYWYQQSLDQGLQFLIQYYNGEERAKGNILERFSAQQFPDLHSELNLSSLELGDSALYFCASSVASYNTGELFFGEGSRLTVL.

This clonotype was found a few times. The chain is built from TRBV10-3 and TRBJ1-3; 10 positions agree with TRBD1. CDR1 is ENHRY and CDR2 is SYGVKD in the germline V gene. The trim removed 6 bases at V and 2 bases at J, leaving 4 bases unmatched. The CDR3 covers 15 residues. The CDR3 protein is CAIRGTGVAGNTIYF. The CDR3, as DNA: TGTGCCATCAGAGGGACAGGGGTGGCTGGAAACACCATATATTTT.